The entry below describes one T cell receptor beta chain. Clones were read by immunoSEQ multiplex PCR, and TCRdb kept only the in-frame ones, dropping some. This table holds tens of thousands of clones, 76% found once. The sample belongs to a study of T cell responses to AZD1222 COVID-19 vaccine. The CDR3 is made up of 13 amino acids. The germline CDR1 and CDR2 sequences are SGHNT and YYREEE (reference sequence). V dropped 5 bases and J dropped 0 bases, with 5 bases sitting between them. This rearrangement joins TRBV5-4 to TRBJ1-4, with D perhaps matching TRBD1 (5 bases). This clonotype was sampled from an adult in good health. The specimen was peripheral blood, collected on day 0 of AZD1222 vaccination. DNA of the CDR3: TGTGCCAGCAGGACAGCAACTAATGAAAAACTGTTTTTT. This gives the protein CASRTATNEKLFF.